This T cell receptor (beta chain) was captured in a study of technical replicates of blood from a few donors. Assay: immunoSEQ multiplex PCR; the TCRdb copy retains only in-frame clones and omits some. The sample includes around 90,000 clones, around 94% of them seen just once. The CDR3 has 13 amino acids. V dropped 3 bases and J dropped 1 base, with 6 bases sitting between them. CDR1 is SGHTA, CDR2 FQGNSA, per germline. This receptor was taken from a human donor in good health. The genes are TRBV7-2 and TRBJ1-2; D not resolved. The sequenced sample consisted of T cells isolated from PBMCs. The CDR3 nucleotides read TGTGCCAGCAGCTTTACAGTTAACTATGGCTACACCTTC. It specifies CASSFTVNYGYTF.